A single T cell receptor beta chain is shown here with its context. The data stem from a study of cytomegalovirus exposure and HLA in healthy donors. Looked up from germline, CDR1 is SGHNT and CDR2 is YENEEA. The CDR3 sequence is 16 residues long. Trimming shortened V by 6 bases and J by 0 bases, and 18 bases separated the two germline ends. In the PCR, 60 Vbeta and 13 Jbeta primers were used. Assay used: immunoSEQ multiplex PCR; TCRdb lists only in-frame clones, some missing. The sample shows about 82,000 clones, approximately 80% of them seen only once. The chain uses TRBV11-3 and TRBJ2-7, with D perhaps TRBD1 (5 bases). The sequenced sample was PBMCs. The source of this sequence is a man aged 50 to 59 in good health and CMV-seronegative. The CDR3 DNA sequence: TGTGCCAGCAGTCCTCATACAGGCTCGTACTCCTACGAGCAGTACTTC. It specifies CASSPHTGSYSYEQYF.